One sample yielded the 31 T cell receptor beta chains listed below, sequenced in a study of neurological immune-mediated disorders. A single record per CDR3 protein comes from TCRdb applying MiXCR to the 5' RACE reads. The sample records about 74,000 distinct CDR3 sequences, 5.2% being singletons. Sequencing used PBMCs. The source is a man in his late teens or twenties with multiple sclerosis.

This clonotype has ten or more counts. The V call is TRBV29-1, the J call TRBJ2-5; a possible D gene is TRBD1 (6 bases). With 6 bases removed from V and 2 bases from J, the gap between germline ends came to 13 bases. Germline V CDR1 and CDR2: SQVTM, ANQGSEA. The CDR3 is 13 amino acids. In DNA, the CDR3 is TGCAGCGTCGGTCACAGGGCGCAAGAGACCCAGTACTTC. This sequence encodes CSVGHRAQETQYF.

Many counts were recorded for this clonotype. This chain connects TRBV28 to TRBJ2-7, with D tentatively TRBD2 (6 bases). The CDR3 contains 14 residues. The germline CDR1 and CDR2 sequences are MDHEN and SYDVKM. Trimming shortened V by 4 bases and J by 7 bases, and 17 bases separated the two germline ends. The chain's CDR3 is CASSYPGVAGEQYF. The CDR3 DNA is TGTGCCAGCAGTTACCCGGGGGTGGCGGGGGAGCAGTACTTC.

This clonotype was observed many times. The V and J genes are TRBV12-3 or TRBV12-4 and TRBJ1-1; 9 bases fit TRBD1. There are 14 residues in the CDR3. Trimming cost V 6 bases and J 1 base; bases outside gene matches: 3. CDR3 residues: CASSRDRENTEAFF. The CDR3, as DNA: TGTGCCAGCAGCAGGGACAGGGAGAACACTGAAGCTTTCTTT.

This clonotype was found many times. CDR3 in DNA: TGTGCCACCAGCAGTGGGACAGGGACCTACGAGCAGTACTTC. As protein: CATSSGTGTYEQYF. V is TRBV15 and J is TRBJ2-7; 9 bases agree with TRBD1. Losses at the gene ends were 3 bases for V and 2 bases for J; bases not matched to a gene: 2. Germline CDR1 and CDR2: LNHNV and YYDKDF (reference sequence). CDR3 length: 14 amino acids.

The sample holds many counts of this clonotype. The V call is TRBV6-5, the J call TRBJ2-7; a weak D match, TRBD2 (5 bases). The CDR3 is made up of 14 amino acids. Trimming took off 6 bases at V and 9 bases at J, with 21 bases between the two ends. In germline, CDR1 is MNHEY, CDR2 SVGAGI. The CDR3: CASSPRSGKERQYF. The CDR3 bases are TGTGCCAGCAGCCCCCGTTCGGGGAAGGAAAGGCAGTACTTC.

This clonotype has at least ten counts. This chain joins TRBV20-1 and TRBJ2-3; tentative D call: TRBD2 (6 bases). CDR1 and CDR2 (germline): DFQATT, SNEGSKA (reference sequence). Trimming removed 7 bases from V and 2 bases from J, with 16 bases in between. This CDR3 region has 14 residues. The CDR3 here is CSGERGLFTDTQYF. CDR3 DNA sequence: TGCAGTGGGGAGAGGGGACTTTTCACAGATACGCAGTATTTT.

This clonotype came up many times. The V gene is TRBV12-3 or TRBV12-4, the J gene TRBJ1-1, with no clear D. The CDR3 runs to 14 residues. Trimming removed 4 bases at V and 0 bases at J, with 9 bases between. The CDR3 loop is CASSSDVLNTEAFF. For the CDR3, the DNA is TGTGCCAGCAGTTCGGATGTTTTGAACACTGAAGCTTTCTTT.

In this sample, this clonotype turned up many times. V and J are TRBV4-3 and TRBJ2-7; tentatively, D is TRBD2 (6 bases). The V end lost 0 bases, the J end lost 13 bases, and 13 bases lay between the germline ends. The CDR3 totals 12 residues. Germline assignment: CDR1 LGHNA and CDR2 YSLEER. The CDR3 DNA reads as TGCGCCAGCAGCCAAGATTGGGGGGAGAAATACTTC. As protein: CASSQDWGEKYF.

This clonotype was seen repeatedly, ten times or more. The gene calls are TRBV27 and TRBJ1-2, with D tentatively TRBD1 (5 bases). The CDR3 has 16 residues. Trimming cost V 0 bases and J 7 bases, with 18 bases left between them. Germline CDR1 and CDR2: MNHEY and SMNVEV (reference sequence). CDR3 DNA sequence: TGTGCCAGCAGTTTATCATCGGTGGGGGGGACCAGTGGCTACACCTTC. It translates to CASSLSSVGGTSGYTF.

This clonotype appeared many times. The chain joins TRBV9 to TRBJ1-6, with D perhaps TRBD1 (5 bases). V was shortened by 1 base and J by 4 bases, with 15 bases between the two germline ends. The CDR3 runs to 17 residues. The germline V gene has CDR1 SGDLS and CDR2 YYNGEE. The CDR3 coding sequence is TGTGCCAGCAGCGTATCGGGGGTCGTTGATTATAATTCACCCCTCCACTTT. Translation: CASSVSGVVDYNSPLHF.

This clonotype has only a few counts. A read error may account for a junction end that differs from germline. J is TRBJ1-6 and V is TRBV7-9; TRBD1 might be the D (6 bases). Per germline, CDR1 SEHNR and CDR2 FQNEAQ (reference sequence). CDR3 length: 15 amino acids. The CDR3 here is CASSSGQNGFSPLNF. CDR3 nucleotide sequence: TGTGCCAGCAGCTCAGGACAGAACGGCTTTTCACCCCTCAACTTT. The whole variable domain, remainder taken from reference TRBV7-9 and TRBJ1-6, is DTGVSQNPRHKITKRGQNVTFRCDPISEHNRLYWYRQTLGQGPEFLTYFQNEAQLEKSRLLSDRFSAERPKGSFSTLEIQRTEQGDSAMYLCASSSGQNGFSPLNFGNGTRLTVT.

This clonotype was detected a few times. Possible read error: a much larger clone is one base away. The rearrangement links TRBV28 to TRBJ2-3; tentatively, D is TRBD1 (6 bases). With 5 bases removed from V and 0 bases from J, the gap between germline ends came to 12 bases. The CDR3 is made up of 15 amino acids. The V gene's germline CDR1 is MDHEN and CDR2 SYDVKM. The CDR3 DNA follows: TGTGCCAGCAGTCCGGGACACACTAGCACAGATACGCAGTATTTT. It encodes CASSPGHTSTDTQYF. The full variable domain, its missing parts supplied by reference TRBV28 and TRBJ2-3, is DVKVTQSSRYLVKRTGEKVFLECVQDMDHENMFWYRQDPGLGLRLIYFSYDVKMKEKGDIPEGYSVSREKKERFSLILESASTNQTSMYLCASSPGHTSTDTQYFGPGTRLTVL.

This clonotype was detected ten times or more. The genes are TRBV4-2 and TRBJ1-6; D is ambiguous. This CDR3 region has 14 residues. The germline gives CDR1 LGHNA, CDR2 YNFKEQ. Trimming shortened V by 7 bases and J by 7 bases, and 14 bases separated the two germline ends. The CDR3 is CASKSEPLNSPLHF. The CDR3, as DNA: TGTGCCAGCAAATCGGAACCCCTCAATTCACCCCTCCACTTT.

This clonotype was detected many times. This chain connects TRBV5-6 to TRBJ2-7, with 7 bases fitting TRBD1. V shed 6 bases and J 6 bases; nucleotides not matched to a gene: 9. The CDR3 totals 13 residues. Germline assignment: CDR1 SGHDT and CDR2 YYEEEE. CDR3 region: CASNSGGLSEQYF. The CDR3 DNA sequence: TGTGCCAGCAACTCAGGGGGTCTCTCCGAGCAGTACTTC.

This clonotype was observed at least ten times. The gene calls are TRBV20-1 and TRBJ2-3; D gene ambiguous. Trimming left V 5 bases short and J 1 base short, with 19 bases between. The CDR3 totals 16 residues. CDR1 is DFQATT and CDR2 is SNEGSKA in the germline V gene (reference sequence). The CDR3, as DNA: TGCAGTGCTTTAACCACACCGGGTCCAGGCACAGATACGCAGTATTTT. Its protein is CSALTTPGPGTDTQYF.

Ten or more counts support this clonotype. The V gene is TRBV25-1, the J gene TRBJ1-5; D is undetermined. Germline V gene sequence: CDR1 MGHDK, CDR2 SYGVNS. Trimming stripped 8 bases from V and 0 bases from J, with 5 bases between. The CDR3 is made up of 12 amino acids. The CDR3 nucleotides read TGTGCCAGCGGCGATAGCAATCAGCCCCAGCATTTT. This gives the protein CASGDSNQPQHF.

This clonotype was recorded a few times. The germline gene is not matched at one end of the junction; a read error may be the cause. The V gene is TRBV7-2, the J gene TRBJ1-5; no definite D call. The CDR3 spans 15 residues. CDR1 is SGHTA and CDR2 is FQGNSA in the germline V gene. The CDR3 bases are TGTGCCAGCAGATCCGGGTCAAATAGCAATCAGCCCCAGAATTTT. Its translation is CASRSGSNSNQPQNF.

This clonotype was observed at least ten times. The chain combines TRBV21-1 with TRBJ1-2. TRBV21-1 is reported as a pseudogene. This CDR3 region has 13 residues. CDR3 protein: CASIPRYLEGYTF. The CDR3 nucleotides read TGTGCCAGCATCCCTAGGTATCTGGAGGGCTACACCTTC.

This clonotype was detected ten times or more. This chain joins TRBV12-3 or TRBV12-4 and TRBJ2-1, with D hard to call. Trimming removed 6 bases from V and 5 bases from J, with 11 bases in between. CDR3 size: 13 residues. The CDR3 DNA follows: TGTGCCAGCAGGGACCGGTTGGACAATGAGCAGTTCTTC. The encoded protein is CASRDRLDNEQFF.

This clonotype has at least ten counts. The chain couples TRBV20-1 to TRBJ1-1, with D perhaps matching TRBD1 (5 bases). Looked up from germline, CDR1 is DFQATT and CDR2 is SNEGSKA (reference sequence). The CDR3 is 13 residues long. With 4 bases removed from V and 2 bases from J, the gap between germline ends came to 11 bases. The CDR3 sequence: CSAMTVGNTEAFF. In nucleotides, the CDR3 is TGCAGTGCTATGACAGTTGGAAACACTGAAGCTTTCTTT.

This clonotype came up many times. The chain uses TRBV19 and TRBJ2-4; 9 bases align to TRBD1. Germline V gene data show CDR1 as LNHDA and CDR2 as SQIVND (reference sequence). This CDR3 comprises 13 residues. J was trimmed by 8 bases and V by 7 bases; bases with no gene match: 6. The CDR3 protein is CASTVGQGYIQYF. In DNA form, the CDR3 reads TGTGCCAGTACGGTGGGACAGGGTTACATTCAGTACTTC.

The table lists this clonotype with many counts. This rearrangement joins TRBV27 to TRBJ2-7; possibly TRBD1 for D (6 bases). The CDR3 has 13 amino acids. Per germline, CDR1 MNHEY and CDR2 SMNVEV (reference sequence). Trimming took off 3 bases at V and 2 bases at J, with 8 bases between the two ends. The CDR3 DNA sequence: TGTGCCAGCAGTTTGGGGGCCCCCTACGAGCAGTACTTC. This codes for CASSLGAPYEQYF.

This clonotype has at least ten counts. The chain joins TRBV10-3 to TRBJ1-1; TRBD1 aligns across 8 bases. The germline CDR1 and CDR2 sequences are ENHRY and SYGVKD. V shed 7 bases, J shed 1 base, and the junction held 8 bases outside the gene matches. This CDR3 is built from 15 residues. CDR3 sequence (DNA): TGTGCCATCACCTTGACAGGGGAAGAGAACACTGAAGCTTTCTTT. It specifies CAITLTGEENTEAFF.

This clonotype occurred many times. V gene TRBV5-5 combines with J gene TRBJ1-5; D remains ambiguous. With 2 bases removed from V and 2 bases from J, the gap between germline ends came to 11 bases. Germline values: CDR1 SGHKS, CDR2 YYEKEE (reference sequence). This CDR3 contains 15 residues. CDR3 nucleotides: TGTGCCAGCAGCTTTGATGGCAGCCGCAATCAGCCCCAGCATTTT. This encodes CASSFDGSRNQPQHF.

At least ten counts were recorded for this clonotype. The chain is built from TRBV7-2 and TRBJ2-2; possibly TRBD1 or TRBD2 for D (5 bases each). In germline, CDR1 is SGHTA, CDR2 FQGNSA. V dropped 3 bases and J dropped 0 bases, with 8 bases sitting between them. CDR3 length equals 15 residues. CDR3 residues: CASSFRGANTGELFF. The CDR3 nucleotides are TGTGCCAGCAGCTTTAGAGGGGCGAACACCGGGGAGCTGTTTTTT.

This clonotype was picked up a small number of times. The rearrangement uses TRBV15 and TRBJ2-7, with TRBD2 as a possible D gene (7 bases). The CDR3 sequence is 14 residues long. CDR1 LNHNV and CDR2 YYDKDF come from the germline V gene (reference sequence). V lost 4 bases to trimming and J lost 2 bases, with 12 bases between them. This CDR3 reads CATSTAGAAYEQYF. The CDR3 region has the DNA TGTGCCACCAGCACGGCGGGGGCCGCCTACGAGCAGTACTTC.

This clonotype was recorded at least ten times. CDR3 amino acids: CASKRQPASDEAFF. DNA of the CDR3: TGTGCCAGCAAGCGACAGCCGGCTAGTGATGAAGCTTTCTTT. The V call is TRBV6-1, the J call TRBJ1-1; D perhaps matches TRBD1 (5 bases). V shed 7 bases and J shed 7 bases, with 19 bases lying between them. Germline CDR1 is MNHNS and CDR2 is SASEGT. CDR3 length equals 14 residues.

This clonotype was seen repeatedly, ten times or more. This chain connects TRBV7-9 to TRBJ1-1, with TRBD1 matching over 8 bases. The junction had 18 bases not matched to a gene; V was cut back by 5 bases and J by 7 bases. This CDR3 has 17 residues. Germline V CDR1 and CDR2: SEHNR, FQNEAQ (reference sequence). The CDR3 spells CASSPDRGRSAGIEAFF. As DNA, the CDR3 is TGTGCCAGCAGCCCCGACAGGGGTCGTTCCGCCGGGATTGAAGCTTTCTTT.

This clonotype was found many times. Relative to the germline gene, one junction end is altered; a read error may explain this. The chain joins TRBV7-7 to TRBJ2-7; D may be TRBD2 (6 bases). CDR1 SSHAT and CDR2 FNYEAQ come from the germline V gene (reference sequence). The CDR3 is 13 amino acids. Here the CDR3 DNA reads TGTGCTAGCAGCCAGACAGCGGGCTACGAGCAGTACTTC. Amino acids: CASSQTAGYEQYF.

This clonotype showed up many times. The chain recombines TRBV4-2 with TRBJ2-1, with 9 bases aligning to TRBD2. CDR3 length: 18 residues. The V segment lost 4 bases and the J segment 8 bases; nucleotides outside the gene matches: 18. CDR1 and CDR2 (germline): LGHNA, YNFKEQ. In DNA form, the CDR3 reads TGTGCCAGCAGCCCGAACCTCGGCGCGGGGGGGCCCCGCGATGAGCAGTTCTTC. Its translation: CASSPNLGAGGPRDEQFF.

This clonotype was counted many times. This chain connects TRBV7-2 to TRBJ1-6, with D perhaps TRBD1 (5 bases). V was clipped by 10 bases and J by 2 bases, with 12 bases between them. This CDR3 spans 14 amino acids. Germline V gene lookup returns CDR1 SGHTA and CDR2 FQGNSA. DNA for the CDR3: TGTGCCATTACAAAGGGGACCTATAATTCACCCCTCCACTTT. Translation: CAITKGTYNSPLHF.